This T cell receptor beta chain was recorded in a study of a mutant IDH1 vaccine in newly diagnosed glioma. Study in general: Across weeks 1, 3, 5, 7, 11, 15, 19 and 23, patients received a vaccination each time, eight in all. First vaccine doses came 4-6 weeks after radiotherapy alone, or with temozolomide cycles.

Comment on this clone: The antigen is not known.

Time point defined: week 5, during vaccination. Doses comprised 300 ug of mutant IDH1 20-mer peptide each, plus topical imiquimod. Donor tumors were new WHO grade 3 or 4 IDH1-mutant, ATRX-lost astrocytomas. Libraries were prepared by immunoSEQ multiplex PCR; TCRdb keeps only in-frame clonotypes and omits some of them. Counted here are more than 25,000 clones, more than 70% occurring once; the ten biggest clones make up roughly 20%. CDR3 length: 12 amino acids. V lost 4 bases to trimming and J lost 1 base, with 7 bases between them. Germline lookup yields CDR1 SQVTM and CDR2 ANQGSEA. This chain links TRBV29-1 with TRBJ1-1; the D is unclear. Specimen: PBMCs, collected from a glioma patient whose treatment included an IDH1 peptide vaccine. The sequence derives from a man aged 18-30 years with glioma. CDR3 residues: CSVVYSNTEAFF. Here the CDR3 DNA reads TGCAGCGTTGTCTATTCGAACACTGAAGCTTTCTTT.